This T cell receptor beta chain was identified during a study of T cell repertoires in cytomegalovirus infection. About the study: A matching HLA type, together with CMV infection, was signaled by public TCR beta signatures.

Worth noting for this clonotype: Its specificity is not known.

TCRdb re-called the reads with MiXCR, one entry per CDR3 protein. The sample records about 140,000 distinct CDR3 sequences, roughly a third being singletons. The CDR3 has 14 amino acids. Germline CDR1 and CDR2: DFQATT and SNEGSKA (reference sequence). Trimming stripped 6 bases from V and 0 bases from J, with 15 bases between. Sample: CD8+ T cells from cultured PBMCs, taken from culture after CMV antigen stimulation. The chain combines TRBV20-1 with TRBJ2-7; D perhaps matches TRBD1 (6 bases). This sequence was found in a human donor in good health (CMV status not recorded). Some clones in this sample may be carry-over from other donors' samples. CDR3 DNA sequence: TGCAGTGCCGAAACAGGGATCACCTCCTACGAGCAGTACTTC. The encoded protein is CSAETGITSYEQYF.